These 27 T cell receptor beta chains share one sample of origin, sequenced in a study of blood T cells in healthy people across ages. PCR was performed a second time for about 6 to 12 cycles using a sample-barcoded 5' primer and a J-beta primer mix. MiXCR, applied by TCRdb to the 5' RACE reads, yields one record per CDR3 protein. The sample holds over 600,000 distinct CDR3 sequences, 40% to 50% seen once. Source material: blood. These receptors all stem from a man at least 80 years old in good health.

The chain uses TRBV7-2 and TRBJ1-6; no clear D gene. V gave up 1 base and J gave up 3 bases, with 10 bases separating them. CDR3 length: 16 amino acids. Per the germline V gene, CDR1 is SGHTA and CDR2 is FQGNSA. The CDR3 nucleotides are TGTGCCAGCAGCTTAGGGGAGGGCCGCTATAATTCACCCCTCCACTTT. Protein sequence: CASSLGEGRYNSPLHF.

The rearrangement links TRBV29-1 to TRBJ2-3, with a weak D call TRBD1 (5 bases). This CDR3 has 14 residues. Germline values: CDR1 SQVTM, CDR2 ANQGSEA. V lost 2 bases to trimming and J lost 2 bases, with 11 bases between them. The CDR3 DNA is TGCAGCGTTGAAACCCAGGGATCCACAGATACGCAGTATTTT. This translates into CSVETQGSTDTQYF.

This chain connects TRBV3-1 to TRBJ2-3, with 11 bases that match TRBD2. V was clipped by 1 base and J by 5 bases; unmatched bases: 14. The CDR3 has 19 amino acids. Per the germline V gene, CDR1 is LGHDT and CDR2 is YNNKEL (reference sequence). The DNA for the CDR3 is TGTGCCAGCAGCCAAGTTCCTAGCGGGAGGACCCCTTTCGAAGATACGCAGTATTTT. Translation gives CASSQVPSGRTPFEDTQYF.

The rearrangement uses TRBV28 and TRBJ2-1; D is ambiguous. This CDR3 region has 15 residues. Germline V gives CDR1 MDHEN, CDR2 SYDVKM. Trimming left V 5 bases short and J 6 bases short, with 17 bases between. The CDR3 spells CASSPGPRVGNEQFF. The CDR3 region has the DNA TGTGCCAGCAGTCCTGGGCCCAGAGTAGGCAATGAGCAGTTCTTC.

The chain combines TRBV29-1 with TRBJ2-5; the D gene is possibly TRBD2 (5 bases). Germline V lookup: CDR1 SQVTM, CDR2 ANQGSEA. The CDR3 runs to 11 residues. V was trimmed by 6 bases and J by 5 bases, leaving 10 bases between them. This CDR3 is CSVLRRETQYF. As DNA, the CDR3 is TGCAGCGTGCTACGGAGGGAGACCCAGTACTTC. Drawing the rest from reference TRBV29-1 and TRBJ2-5, the complete variable domain is SAVISQKPSRDICQRGTSLTIQCQVDSQVTMMFWYRQQPGQSLTLIATANQGSEATYESGFVIDKFPISRPNLTFSTLTVSNMSPEDSSIYLCSVLRRETQYFGPGTRLLVL.

Concerning this clonotype itself: At one of its ends the junction is not consistent with the germline gene, which may arise from a read error. The chain joins TRBV7-7 to TRBJ2-4; D possibly uses TRBD1 or TRBD2 (5 bases each). CDR1 SSHAT and CDR2 FNYEAQ come from the germline V gene (reference sequence). This CDR3 has 16 amino acids. The CDR3 nucleotides read TGTGCTAGCAGCTTAGTCCCCGGGGCGTACTACAATGAGCAGTACTTC. This translates into CASSLVPGAYYNEQYF.

This clonotype was detected ten times or more. The V and J genes are TRBV7-2 and TRBJ2-7, with TRBD1 matching 9 bases. Losses at the gene ends were 3 bases for V and 4 bases for J; bases not matched to a gene: 4. There are 14 residues in the CDR3. Per the germline V gene, CDR1 is SGHTA and CDR2 is FQGNSA. As DNA, the CDR3 is TGTGCCAGCAGCTTGGACAGGGGTCCGTACGAGCAGTACTTC. Amino acids: CASSLDRGPYEQYF.

V is TRBV25-1 and J is TRBJ1-2; 10 bases line up with TRBD1. Trimming cost V 6 bases and J 7 bases; bases outside gene matches: 8. CDR3 size: 14 residues. CDR1 and CDR2 (germline): MGHDK, SYGVNS. The CDR3 sequence is CASRKGQGNGGYTF. CDR3 DNA sequence: TGTGCCAGCAGGAAGGGACAGGGGAACGGTGGCTACACCTTC.

This clonotype was counted between two and nine times. The chain couples TRBV3-1 to TRBJ2-3; D remains ambiguous. V lost 0 bases and J lost 2, with 9 bases in between. Germline lookup yields CDR1 LGHDT and CDR2 YNNKEL (reference sequence). This CDR3 comprises 15 residues. The CDR3 DNA is TGTGCCAGCAGCCAAGACTCCACCCCCACAGATACGCAGTATTTT. Translating it yields CASSQDSTPTDTQYF.

This rearrangement joins TRBV7-2 to TRBJ2-1; the match to TRBD2 covers 11 bases. From germline, CDR1 is SGHTA and CDR2 FQGNSA. V shed 5 bases and J 0 bases; nucleotides not matched to a gene: 3. The CDR3 is 16 amino acids. The CDR3 loop reads CASSRLAGLSYNEQFF. Written as DNA, the CDR3 is TGTGCCAGCAGCCGACTAGCGGGACTCTCCTACAATGAGCAGTTCTTC.

V and J are TRBV20-1 and TRBJ1-2; TRBD1 might be the D (5 bases). V shed 0 bases and J shed 7 bases, with 15 bases lying between them. The CDR3 has 14 residues. CDR1 DFQATT and CDR2 SNEGSKA come from the germline V gene (reference sequence). The CDR3 bases are TGCAGTGCTAGAGACCGGGGCCCGGGCGGTGGCTACACCTTC. Translation gives CSARDRGPGGGYTF.

The table lists this clonotype with a few counts. The genes are TRBV6-1 and TRBJ2-4; D gene unclear. The germline gives CDR1 MNHNS, CDR2 SASEGT. V lost 5 bases, J lost 8 bases, and 4 bases lay in between. The CDR3 extends over 10 amino acids. CDR3: CASSQYIQYF. The CDR3 nucleotides are TGTGCCAGCAGTCAATACATTCAGTACTTC.

The V call is TRBV20-1, the J call TRBJ2-2, with a weak D call TRBD1 (5 bases). CDR3 size: 16 residues. The V and J ends lost 0 bases and 2 bases respectively, with 13 bases between them. The germline gives CDR1 DFQATT, CDR2 SNEGSKA (reference sequence). The CDR3 is CSARDSRAANTGELFF. Here the CDR3 DNA reads TGCAGTGCTAGAGATTCCAGGGCGGCCAACACCGGGGAGCTGTTTTTT.

V usage is TRBV6-6 and J usage is TRBJ2-7, with a tentative D call TRBD1 (6 bases). Germline V gives CDR1 MNHNY, CDR2 SVGAGI (reference sequence). The CDR3 spans 17 residues. The ends were cut back, 0 bases at V and 1 base at J, with 16 bases in the middle. CDR3 bases: TGTGCCAGCAGTTACTCGAGTCCCGGACAGTTTTCCTACGAGCAGTACTTC. It is translated as CASSYSSPGQFSYEQYF.

This clonotype was seen many times. This chain connects TRBV4-3 to TRBJ2-7, with 10 bases fitting TRBD2. The length of the CDR3 is 16 residues. Germline CDR1 LGHNA, CDR2 YSLEER. V trimming: 0 bases; J trimming: 3 bases; junction bases outside the gene matches: 5. CDR3 DNA: TGCGCCAGCAGCCAAGATCAGCGGGGGGGCGTCTACGAGCAGTACTTC. Amino acids: CASSQDQRGGVYEQYF.

The chain couples TRBV7-9 to TRBJ2-1, with 8 positions matching TRBD1. The V gene's germline CDR1 is SEHNR and CDR2 FQNEAQ (reference sequence). The CDR3 contains 14 residues. Germline trimming cut 5 bases from V and 1 base from J; bases unmatched to any gene: 1. As DNA, the CDR3 is TGTGCCAGCAGCAACAGGGGGTCCTACAATGAGCAGTTCTTC. This sequence encodes CASSNRGSYNEQFF.

A remark on this clonotype: A much larger clonotype is one base distant, so this may be a read error. This chain links TRBV6-5 with TRBJ2-1; TRBD1 or TRBD2 may be the D gene (5 bases each). Germline values: CDR1 MNHEY, CDR2 SVGAGI. The CDR3 consists of 14 residues. Written as DNA, the CDR3 is TGTGCCAGCAGTGCAGGGAGCTCCTACTATGAGCAGTTCTTC. It translates to CASSAGSSYYEQFF.

The CDR3 nucleotides are TGCAGTGCAAACGGGAATCACGATGAGCAGTACTTC. It is translated as CSANGNHDEQYF. This chain connects TRBV20-1 to TRBJ2-7; a possible D gene is TRBD2 (5 bases). CDR1 and CDR2 from the germline V gene are DFQATT and SNEGSKA (reference sequence). The CDR3 length is 12 residues. The V gene lost 6 bases and the J gene lost 7 bases, with 16 bases spanning the gap.

This chain connects TRBV6-2 or TRBV6-3 to TRBJ2-1; 12 bases agree with TRBD2. J lost 6 bases, V lost 3 bases, and 9 bases had no gene match. CDR3 length: 17 residues. CDR1 is MNHEY and CDR2 is SVGEGT in the germline V gene. The CDR3 bases are TGTGCCAGCAGTTATGTTCCGACTAGCGGGAGCCCCAATGAGCAGTTCTTC. It is translated as CASSYVPTSGSPNEQFF.

The chain has TRBV27 and TRBJ2-3; weak D call: TRBD2 (6 bases). This CDR3 contains 15 residues. The ends were cut back, 8 bases at V and 6 bases at J, with 21 bases in the middle. The V gene's germline CDR1 is MNHEY and CDR2 SMNVEV (reference sequence). CDR3 sequence reads: CASGRDLALGDTQYF. As DNA, the CDR3 is TGTGCCAGCGGCCGGGACTTAGCCCTGGGGGATACGCAGTATTTT.

This clonotype has a handful of counts. V usage is TRBV4-2 and J usage is TRBJ2-7; possibly TRBD1 for D (5 bases). The V gene's germline CDR1 is LGHNA and CDR2 YNFKEQ. V gave up 0 bases and J gave up 4 bases, with 19 bases separating them. The CDR3 has 17 amino acids. The CDR3 sequence is CASSQEGVGSTKYEQYF. CDR3 nucleotides: TGTGCCAGCAGCCAAGAAGGGGTCGGAAGCACAAAATACGAGCAGTACTTC.

In DNA form, the CDR3 reads TGCAGTGCTAGAGGAACCCAATCAGATACGCAGTATTTT. Its translation is CSARGTQSDTQYF. The V call is TRBV20-1, the J call TRBJ2-3, with unresolved D. Germline V lookup: CDR1 DFQATT, CDR2 SNEGSKA (reference sequence). The CDR3 sequence is 13 residues long. Between the trimmed V and J ends, which lost 1 base and 4 bases, there was a span of 9 bases.

About this clonotype itself: The junction and the germline gene differ at one end; a read error may be behind it. The chain carries TRBV7-2 and TRBJ1-2; no clear D. The CDR3 has 12 residues. Per the germline V gene, CDR1 is SGHTA and CDR2 is FQGNSA. Written as DNA, the CDR3 is TGTGCCGGCAGCTCCTTCCTTTATGGCTACACCTTC. Translating gives CAGSSFLYGYTF.

The chain recombines TRBV6-5 with TRBJ2-5; D is possibly TRBD2 (5 bases). The germline V and J ends were trimmed by 0 bases and 11 bases, with 22 bases remaining between them. The CDR3 runs to 16 residues. Per the germline V gene, CDR1 is MNHEY and CDR2 is SVGAGI. CDR3 sequence: CASSYSGGRPLGEQYF. The DNA of the CDR3 is TGTGCCAGCAGTTACTCAGGAGGCAGGCCCCTGGGTGAGCAGTACTTC.

The chain combines TRBV7-2 with TRBJ2-7; 10 bases fit TRBD1. The germline V gene encodes CDR1 SGHTA and CDR2 FQGNSA. V shed 6 bases and J 2 bases; nucleotides not matched to a gene: 16. The CDR3 length is 18 residues. CDR3 in amino acids: CASSYSTGTGDWAYEQYF. CDR3 in DNA: TGTGCCAGCAGTTATTCGACCGGGACAGGGGACTGGGCCTACGAGCAGTACTTC.

This clonotype has a count of ten or more. CDR3 in amino acids: CASTRDGNEKLFF. In nucleotides, the CDR3 is TGTGCCAGCACGAGAGACGGTAATGAAAAACTGTTTTTT. The chain carries TRBV6-2 or TRBV6-3 and TRBJ1-4, with D hard to call. Trimming pared 7 bases from V and 4 bases from J, leaving 10 bases between. The germline CDR1 and CDR2 sequences are MNHEY and SVGEGT. The CDR3 has 13 residues.

This clonotype was counted at least ten times. The rearrangement links TRBV7-2 to TRBJ2-5, with D perhaps TRBD2 (6 bases). This CDR3 is 13 amino acids long. Trimming removed 5 bases from V and 4 bases from J, with 11 bases in between. From germline, CDR1 is SGHTA and CDR2 FQGNSA. The CDR3 DNA sequence: TGTGCCAGCAGCCCTGGAGGGTCAGAGACCCAGTACTTC. Its protein product is CASSPGGSETQYF.